This TCR beta chain is drawn from a study of regulatory and conventional T cells in RAG deficiency. Germline-derived CDR1 and CDR2 are MNHNY and SVGAGI (reference sequence). V lost 2 bases and J lost 5, with 3 bases in between. This CDR3 spans 11 amino acids. RAG-deficient patients with SCID, Omenn syndrome, or combined immunodeficiency. The protocol was immunoSEQ multiplex PCR, while the TCRdb copy is restricted to in-frame clones and leaves out a portion. The profile shows about 390 clones, about 44% of them singletons. The count of this clone is one. The sample comprised CD8+ T cells sorted from blood. The receptor was isolated from a human donor with RAG deficiency presenting as severe combined immunodeficiency. The V gene is TRBV6-6, the J gene TRBJ1-2; the D is unclear. In nucleotides, the CDR3 is TGTGCCAGCAGTTACCGGTATGGCTACACCTTC. As protein: CASSYRYGYTF.